The T cell receptor beta chain under discussion was sequenced for a study of long-term antiretroviral therapy in people with HIV. A v3.0 immunoSEQ assay was performed at survey level. The assay was immunoSEQ multiplex PCR, and TCRdb's table has in-frame clones only and misses some. There are under 40,000 clones in the sample; 70% to 90% occur only once, and 4.8% lies in the top ten. The CDR3 length is 12 residues. Germline CDR1 reads SQVTM; CDR2 reads ANQGSEA. V lost 4 bases and J lost 0, with 6 bases in between. A minimum of one pre-ART and two post-ART PBMC samples existed for each donor. This receptor was obtained from a woman in her thirties with HIV. The sequenced sample was unsorted PBMCs, obtained just over 2.7 years before starting antiretroviral therapy. The gene calls are TRBV29-1 and TRBJ1-2; no clear D gene. The CDR3 protein is CSVGGSNYGYTF. In nucleotides, the CDR3 is TGCAGCGTTGGAGGGTCTAACTATGGCTACACCTTC. The variable domain in full, completed from reference TRBV29-1 and TRBJ1-2, reads SAVISQKPSRDICQRGTSLTIQCQVDSQVTMMFWYRQQPGQSLTLIATANQGSEATYESGFVIDKFPISRPNLTFSTLTVSNMSPEDSSIYLCSVGGSNYGYTFGSGTRLTVV.